This TCR beta chain was observed in a study of CD8 T cells in Susac syndrome. Per germline, CDR1 LGHDT and CDR2 YNNKEL (reference sequence). Trimming cost V 4 bases and J 3 bases, with 9 bases left between them. There are 13 residues in the CDR3. Both CD4+ and CD8+ T cells were negatively isolated, and TEMRA cells underwent FACS enrichment. The RNA, about 0.45 to 1 ug, was put through reverse transcription using random hexamers. Across 54 Vbeta and 13 Jbeta, TCR beta CDR3 was amplified with immunoSEQ multiplex PCR. MiXCR, applied by TCRdb to the immunoSEQ multiplex PCR reads, yields one record per CDR3 protein. The sample has 110,000 or so distinct CDR3 sequences; about nine tenths are singletons.

This chain connects TRBV3-1 to TRBJ1-1, with D uncertain. Sequences were obtained from CD4+ T cells from PBMCs. This TCR came from a human donor in good health. The CDR3, as DNA: TGTGCCAGCAGCCTCGATTGGTACACTGAAGCTTTCTTT. This codes for CASSLDWYTEAFF.